These 29 T cell receptor beta chains were all obtained from the same sample, sequenced in a study of blood T cells in healthy people across ages. Through a sample-barcoded 5' primer and a J-beta primer mix, a second PCR was run for about 6 to 11 cycles. TCRdb passed the 5' RACE reads through MiXCR, listing each CDR3 protein once. The table has about a million distinct CDR3 sequences, approximately 50% seen once. The material sequenced was blood. These receptors were taken from an older woman in good health.

This chain joins TRBV7-3 and TRBJ2-1; TRBD2 aligns across 12 bases. V gave up 4 bases and J gave up 4 bases; unmatched junction bases: 8. In germline, CDR1 is SGHTA, CDR2 FQGTGA. This CDR3 region has 17 residues. CDR3 DNA sequence: TGTGCCAGCAGCTCCCCCTCAGGACTAGCGGGGTACAATGAGCAGTTCTTC. Its protein product is CASSSPSGLAGYNEQFF. The complete variable domain, with remaining parts taken from reference TRBV7-3 and TRBJ2-1, reads GAGVSQTPSNKVTEKGKYVELRCDPISGHTALYWYRQSLGQGPEFLIYFQGTGAADDSGLPNDRFFAVRPEGSVSTLKIQRTERGDSAVYLCASSSPSGLAGYNEQFFGPGTRLTVL.

This chain links TRBV20-1 with TRBJ1-4; 7 bases align to TRBD1. V shed 6 bases, J shed 5 bases, and the junction held 9 bases outside the gene matches. The CDR3 consists of 14 residues. Looked up from germline, CDR1 is DFQATT and CDR2 is SNEGSKA (reference sequence). For the CDR3, the DNA is TGCAGTGCGCCAACCGGGACAGAAAATGAAAAACTGTTTTTT. Protein: CSAPTGTENEKLFF.

CDR3 protein: CSARGDREQFF. The CDR3 DNA sequence: TGCAGTGCTAGAGGGGACAGGGAGCAGTTCTTC. The chain combines TRBV20-1 with TRBJ2-1, with 8 bases matching TRBD1. The CDR3 totals 11 residues. The ends lost 1 base at V and 10 bases at J; junction bases unmatched: 0. CDR1 and CDR2 (germline): DFQATT, SNEGSKA (reference sequence).

The gene calls are TRBV28 and TRBJ2-7; 11 bases are shared with TRBD2. This CDR3 contains 15 residues. Trimming cost V 6 bases and J 3 bases; bases outside gene matches: 7. Germline CDR1 reads MDHEN; CDR2 reads SYDVKM. CDR3 sequence (DNA): TGTGCCAGCAGGACAGGACTAGCGGGCCTCTACGAGCAGTACTTC. Residues: CASRTGLAGLYEQYF.

The rearrangement joins TRBV28 to TRBJ2-3; D is unresolved. Germline V CDR1 and CDR2: MDHEN, SYDVKM. This CDR3 comprises 14 residues. V shed 8 bases and J shed 6 bases, with 18 bases lying between them. CDR3 in DNA: TGTGCCAGCGGAAGAAAGTGGAGAGAGGATACGCAGTATTTT. The encoded protein is CASGRKWREDTQYF.

As DNA, the CDR3 is TGTGCCAGCCGATCCCAGGGGTTTAGCACAGATACGCAGTATTTT. Translated, it gives CASRSQGFSTDTQYF. The chain is built from TRBV2 and TRBJ2-3; D might be TRBD1 (6 bases). Germline V gene lookup returns CDR1 SNHLY and CDR2 FYNNEI. There are 15 residues in the CDR3. V lost 8 bases and J lost 0, with 15 bases in between.

The chain recombines TRBV10-1 with TRBJ2-1; 9 bases map to TRBD2. CDR3 size: 15 residues. After removal of 0 bases from V and 7 bases from J, the junction contained 4 bases not matched to a gene. Germline CDR1 is WNHNN and CDR2 is SYGVQD (reference sequence). The CDR3 loop is CASSESGLAGNEQFF. The CDR3 nucleotides are TGCGCCAGCAGTGAGTCGGGGCTAGCGGGAAATGAGCAGTTCTTC.

The chain joins TRBV12-3 or TRBV12-4 to TRBJ1-1, with D perhaps matching TRBD1 (5 bases). Trimming cost V 6 bases and J 3 bases, with 11 bases left between them. This CDR3 spans 13 amino acids. CDR3 loop: CASSPDIYTEAFF. The CDR3 DNA is TGTGCCAGCAGCCCGGACATTTACACTGAAGCTTTCTTT.

This clonotype was detected only once. The chain joins TRBV13 to TRBJ2-3; 7 bases are shared with TRBD1. J gave up 3 bases and V 2 bases, and 8 bases lay outside the gene matches. The CDR3 covers 16 residues. The V gene's germline CDR1 is PRHDT and CDR2 FYEKMQ (reference sequence). The CDR3 DNA sequence: TGTGCCAGCAGCTTAAGAACGACAGGGCTTACAGATACGCAGTATTTT. Amino acids: CASSLRTTGLTDTQYF.

This clonotype was seen a few times. The gene calls are TRBV20-1 and TRBJ2-7; 7 bases line up with TRBD2. The V gene end was trimmed by 0 bases and the J gene end by 4 bases; junction bases not matched to a gene: 9. The CDR3 extends over 15 amino acids. Germline V gene sequence: CDR1 DFQATT, CDR2 SNEGSKA (reference sequence). The CDR3 is CSARDWGEGPYEQYF. The CDR3 coding sequence is TGCAGTGCTAGAGACTGGGGGGAGGGTCCGTACGAGCAGTACTTC.

The J gene is TRBJ2-1, the V gene TRBV7-2, with D unclear. Germline CDR1 and CDR2: SGHTA and FQGNSA. The CDR3 is 14 residues long. The V gene lost 2 bases and the J gene lost 7 bases, with 12 bases spanning the gap. The CDR3 nucleotides are TGTGCCAGCAGCTTATCAGTACGTGGTAATGAGCAGTTCTTC. Translating gives CASSLSVRGNEQFF. The variable domain in full, with the rest retrieved from reference TRBV7-2 and TRBJ2-1, is GAGVSQSPSNKVTEKGKDVELRCDPISGHTALYWYRQSLGQGLEFLIYFQGNSAPDKSGLPSDRFSAERTGGSVSTLTIQRTQQEDSAVYLCASSLSVRGNEQFFGPGTRLTVL.

In the case of this clonotype: A read error may account for a junction end that differs from germline. The genes are TRBV24-1 and TRBJ2-2; D may be TRBD2 (6 bases). This CDR3 is built from 18 residues. The germline CDR1 and CDR2 sequences are KGHDR and SFDVKD. CDR3 protein: CATSDSRSFGRNTGELFF. The DNA of the CDR3 is TGCGCCACCAGTGATTCCCGGTCTTTCGGGAGAAACACCGGGGAGCTGTTTTTT.

This clonotype was seen a few times. This chain uses TRBV5-1 with TRBJ2-6; a weak D match, TRBD1 (6 bases). Per germline, CDR1 SGHRS and CDR2 YFSETQ. V lost 4 bases and J lost 0, with 11 bases in between. This CDR3 region has 16 residues. CDR3 residues: CASSPGHHSGANVLTF. The CDR3 nucleotides read TGCGCCAGCAGCCCGGGACATCACTCTGGGGCCAACGTCCTGACTTTC. Full variable domain (remainder filled in from reference TRBV5-1 and TRBJ2-6): KAGVTQTPRYLIKTRGQQVTLSCSPISGHRSVSWYQQTPGQGLQFLFEYFSETQRNKGNFPGRFSGRQFSNSRSEMNVSTLELGDSALYLCASSPGHHSGANVLTFGAGSRLTVL.

This clonotype turned up a few times. The chain employs TRBV28 and TRBJ2-7; D might be TRBD1 (6 bases). Germline CDR1 MDHEN, CDR2 SYDVKM. Trimming stripped 2 bases from V and 7 bases from J, with 9 bases between. This CDR3 comprises 12 residues. In nucleotides, the CDR3 is TGTGCCAGCAGTTTAGGACAGCGGGAGCAGTACTTC. Encoded protein: CASSLGQREQYF.

This chain joins TRBV18 and TRBJ1-1, with D tentatively TRBD1 (5 bases). The germline V gene has CDR1 KGHSH and CDR2 LQKENI. Trimming stripped 2 bases from V and 4 bases from J, with 17 bases between. CDR3 length: 16 residues. The CDR3 sequence is CASSPIQSLGGTEAFF. The CDR3 DNA sequence: TGTGCCAGCTCACCAATTCAGAGCCTTGGGGGCACTGAAGCTTTCTTT.

J is TRBJ2-5 and V is TRBV29-1; D perhaps matches TRBD1 (6 bases). CDR1 SQVTM and CDR2 ANQGSEA come from the germline V gene. The CDR3 runs 14 residues. Trimming took off 1 base at V and 5 bases at J, with 14 bases between the two ends. CDR3 amino acids: CSVEVGGQWETQYF. CDR3 coding DNA: TGCAGCGTTGAAGTCGGAGGACAGTGGGAGACCCAGTACTTC. The full variable domain, rest sourced from reference TRBV29-1 and TRBJ2-5, is SAVISQKPSRDICQRGTSLTIQCQVDSQVTMMFWYRQQPGQSLTLIATANQGSEATYESGFVIDKFPISRPNLTFSTLTVSNMSPEDSSIYLCSVEVGGQWETQYFGPGTRLLVL.

This chain links TRBV20-1 with TRBJ2-1; D might be TRBD2 (6 bases). The ends were cut back, 3 bases at V and 9 bases at J, with 12 bases in the middle. CDR1 and CDR2 from the germline V gene are DFQATT and SNEGSKA (reference sequence). CDR3 length equals 12 residues. The CDR3 DNA is TGCAGTGCTAGGGCAAAGCGGGTTGAGCAGTTCTTC. This codes for CSARAKRVEQFF.

J is TRBJ1-1 and V is TRBV6-2 or TRBV6-3; no definite D call. Trimming cost V 5 bases and J 0 bases, with 10 bases left between them. This CDR3 is built from 14 residues. From germline, CDR1 is MNHEY and CDR2 SVGEGT. This chain's CDR3 is CASSGTTLNTEAFF. The CDR3 DNA follows: TGTGCCAGCAGTGGAACGACCCTGAACACTGAAGCTTTCTTT.

This sequence joins TRBV7-9 and TRBJ2-1; 8 nucleotides match TRBD2. This CDR3 is built from 18 residues. The V gene end was trimmed by 1 base and the J gene end by 2 bases; junction bases not matched to a gene: 10. Germline CDR1 is SEHNR and CDR2 is FQNEAQ (reference sequence). The CDR3 sequence: CASSLVKAAGGTYNEQFF. CDR3 sequence (DNA): TGTGCCAGCAGCTTAGTAAAGGCGGCGGGAGGAACCTACAATGAGCAGTTCTTC.

This clonotype was counted many times. This chain uses TRBV7-2 with TRBJ2-7; D possibly corresponds to TRBD2 (5 bases). The CDR3 covers 14 residues. Trimming took off 5 bases at V and 4 bases at J, with 15 bases between the two ends. Germline CDR1 is SGHTA and CDR2 is FQGNSA. CDR3 nucleotides: TGTGCCAGCAGCCTAGAAGGAGGACCTTACGAGCAGTACTTC. Translated: CASSLEGGPYEQYF.

This rearrangement joins TRBV7-2 to TRBJ2-4, with D possibly being TRBD2 (6 bases). This CDR3 has 13 amino acids. Deletions cut 1 base from V and 15 bases from J, with 16 bases between. CDR1 and CDR2 (germline): SGHTA, FQGNSA. CDR3: CASSLVPTRDSYF. Written as DNA, the CDR3 is TGTGCCAGCAGCTTAGTCCCGACTAGGGATTCGTACTTC.

This chain uses TRBV7-2 with TRBJ2-5; 9 positions match TRBD2. Germline assignment: CDR1 SGHTA and CDR2 FQGNSA. The CDR3 consists of 14 residues. Trimming removed 4 bases from V and 11 bases from J; junction bases left unmatched: 11. CDR3 nucleotide sequence: TGTGCCAGCAGCTCGGGACTAGCCAGGGATGAGCAGTACTTC. Translated, it gives CASSSGLARDEQYF.

The chain has TRBV3-1 and TRBJ2-7, with 9 bases identical to TRBD1. V shed 1 base, J shed 9 bases, and the junction held 7 bases outside the gene matches. Germline loops: CDR1 LGHDT, CDR2 YNNKEL (reference sequence). There are 14 residues in the CDR3. CDR3 in amino acids: CASSQGGQGVSQYF. CDR3 DNA: TGTGCCAGCAGCCAAGGGGGACAGGGTGTTTCGCAGTACTTC.

Comment on this clonotype: This clone may be a read error of a much larger clone one base away. V and J are TRBV2 and TRBJ2-7; 9 bases fit TRBD1. The J call is doubtful: the DNA matches TRBJ2-5 better. The CDR3 extends over 15 amino acids. In germline, CDR1 is SNHLY, CDR2 FYNNEI. Here the CDR3 reads CASRAGTGSTETQYF. The CDR3 DNA reads TGTGCCAGCAGGGCCGGGACAGGGTCGACGGAGACCCAGTACTTC.

The V gene is TRBV20-1, the J gene TRBJ2-1; weak D call: TRBD1 (5 bases). CDR1 and CDR2 from the germline V gene are DFQATT and SNEGSKA (reference sequence). The V gene lost 4 bases and the J gene lost 12 bases, with 16 bases spanning the gap. The CDR3 sequence is 12 residues long. Written as DNA, the CDR3 is TGCAGTGCTACTCACACGGCGCAGGGGCAGTTCTTC. Its translation: CSATHTAQGQFF.

The chain couples TRBV7-2 to TRBJ2-5; D is ambiguous. This CDR3 has 16 residues. Trimming pared 1 base from V and 9 bases from J, leaving 21 bases between. Germline CDR1 reads SGHTA; CDR2 reads FQGNSA. CDR3 DNA sequence: TGTGCCAGCAGCTTAGATTATGCGGACCCCTGGTCGGCCCAGTACTTC. Protein: CASSLDYADPWSAQYF. Together with reference TRBV7-2 and TRBJ2-5, the CDR3 gives the full variable domain: GAGVSQSPSNKVTEKGKDVELRCDPISGHTALYWYRQSLGQGLEFLIYFQGNSAPDKSGLPSDRFSAERTGGSVSTLTIQRTQQEDSAVYLCASSLDYADPWSAQYFGPGTRLLVL.

This clonotype appeared a few times. The chain joins TRBV7-2 to TRBJ2-3; TRBD2 matches 7 bases. The CDR3 runs 16 residues. Germline CDR1 and CDR2: SGHTA and FQGNSA. With 4 bases clipped from V and 0 bases from J, the junction kept 7 bases outside the gene matches. The CDR3 is CASSSNSGSSTDTQYF. CDR3 nucleotides: TGTGCCAGCAGCTCGAATAGCGGGTCAAGCACAGATACGCAGTATTTT.

In this sample, this clonotype turned up once. This chain connects TRBV28 to TRBJ2-7; D possibly matches TRBD1 or TRBD2 (5 bases each). Looked up from germline, CDR1 is MDHEN and CDR2 is SYDVKM. Trimming left V 7 bases short and J 3 bases short, with 16 bases between. The CDR3 runs 14 residues. CDR3 protein: CASTLSRGHYEQYF. The CDR3 coding sequence is TGTGCCAGCACCCTTTCGAGGGGTCACTACGAGCAGTACTTC.

This clonotype was detected once. The chain employs TRBV7-3 and TRBJ2-6; tentatively, D is TRBD1 (5 bases). The CDR3 runs to 15 residues. Germline V gives CDR1 SGHTA, CDR2 FQGTGA. Trimming cost V 7 bases and J 0 bases, with 10 bases left between them. DNA for the CDR3: TGTGCCAGCACCACTGACAGCTCTGGGGCCAACGTCCTGACTTTC. Protein: CASTTDSSGANVLTF.